This TCR beta chain derives from a study of blood T cell repertoires in COVID-19. Across the study: Spain, Italy and the United States supplied samples that represented acute and convalescent COVID-19.

CDR1 and CDR2 from the germline V gene are PRHDT and FYEKMQ (reference sequence). There are 17 residues in the CDR3. The V and J ends lost 4 bases and 1 base, in that order; junction bases with no gene match: 12. Original analysis: Estimation of nucleated cell counts was performed using reference gene primer amplification. Measured with immunoSEQ multiplex PCR; TCRdb has only the in-frame clones, and not every one. The DNA was the basis for D and trimming; V, J and clone size are from that table. The sample yields roughly 86,000 clones, 80% seen once. In this sample, this clone turned up a few times. This TCR was sampled from a man aged 45-65 years who had recovered from COVID-19. The chain employs TRBV13 and TRBJ2-7; 8 bases are a match to TRBD2. Input material: peripheral blood. The CDR3 sequence: CASSSTSRTSGSYEQYF. In nucleotides, the CDR3 is TGTGCCAGCAGCTCTACCTCCCGTACTAGCGGTTCCTACGAGCAGTACTTC.